This TCR beta chain is drawn from a study of blood T cell repertoires in COVID-19. In the study overall: T cells, B-cell-depleted T cells, or PBMCs provided the cDNA or gDNA that served as material.

Method: immunoSEQ multiplex PCR; TCRdb's copy keeps in-frame clones and lacks some. The sample holds about 240,000 clones, roughly 85% seen once. V was clipped by 5 bases and J by 7 bases, with 9 bases between them. CDR3 length: 12 residues. The V gene's germline CDR1 is SGHNT and CDR2 YENEEA. Participants came from 20 to 25 US areas, aged roughly 18 to 95 years. All exposed participants met a person with COVID-19 within 2 weeks before entering the study. The TCR was taken from a woman aged 40 to 50 who had been exposed to COVID-19. Material for sequencing was PBMCs or T cells enriched from blood (not recorded which). The chain carries TRBV11-3 and TRBJ2-1, with D unclear. This CDR3 reads CASSIDTNEQFF. The CDR3 coding sequence is TGTGCCAGCAGCATCGACACGAATGAGCAGTTCTTC.